This is a list of T cell receptor beta chains from one sample in a study of identical twins. TCRdb re-called the 5' RACE reads through MiXCR, storing one row per CDR3 protein. The table records approximately 890,000 distinct CDR3 sequences, 10% to 15% of them present only once. These data are also associated with another study on yellow fever vaccine responses in identical twins.

The material sequenced was PBMCs. The source is a woman under 30 in good health. Each CDR3 is given with its conserved first and last residue. The order of the fields is V gene, J gene, D gene, clone size, CDR3 protein, CDR3 DNA. The D gene is left open where the match is weak. The size entry is marked missing in some rows and otherwise reads once, few, many or a size class.

TRBV10-3	TRBJ2-7	.	few	CAISEFPDGLGNEQYF	TGTGCCATCAGTGAGTTCCCGGACGGCCTTGGGAACGAGCAGTACTTC
TRBV9	TRBJ2-2	.	.	CASSGDPVIGELFF	TGTGCCAGCAGCGGCGACCCGGTAATAGGGGAGCTGTTTTTT
TRBV3-1	TRBJ2-7	TRBD2	few	CASSHGTSGNSYEQYF	TGTGCCAGCAGCCATGGGACTAGCGGCAACTCCTACGAGCAGTACTTC
TRBV11-2	TRBJ1-4	TRBD1	many	CASSLTTGGEKLFF	TGTGCCAGCAGCTTAACAACAGGGGGGGAAAAACTGTTTTTT
TRBV11-3	TRBJ1-3	TRBD1	few	CASSFPDREGGNTIYF	TGTGCCAGCAGCTTCCCAGACAGGGAAGGTGGAAACACCATATATTTT
TRBV5-1	TRBJ2-5	TRBD1	.	CASSRIFTGGEETQYF	TGCGCCAGCAGCCGAATTTTTACAGGGGGCGAAGAGACCCAGTACTTC
TRBV12-3/TRBV12-4	TRBJ2-7	.	.	CASSFKVGSTYEQYF	TGTGCCAGCAGTTTTAAGGTGGGCAGTACCTACGAGCAGTACTTC
TRBV5-1	TRBJ2-1	.	.	CASSLGAGSRDEQFF	TGCGCCAGCAGCTTGGGGGCTGGGTCCCGCGATGAGCAGTTCTTC
TRBV20-1	TRBJ2-3	.	once	CCASTGAVQITDTQYF	TGCTGTGCTTCCACAGGAGCCGTACAGATCACAGATACGCAGTATTTT
TRBV12-3/TRBV12-4	TRBJ1-2	TRBD1	few	CASSRGTVYGYTF	TGTGCCAGCAGCCGAGGGACAGTCTATGGCTACACCTTC
TRBV12-3/TRBV12-4	TRBJ2-2	TRBD2	few	CASSISGKTGELFF	TGTGCCAGCAGTATTAGCGGGAAAACCGGGGAGCTGTTTTTT
TRBV10-1	TRBJ2-3	.	.	CASSRVLRTDTQYF	TGCGCCAGCAGTCGAGTACTGAGAACAGATACGCAGTATTTT
TRBV4-2	TRBJ2-1	.	many	CASSQARNEQFF	TGTGCCAGCAGCCAAGCCCGGAATGAGCAGTTCTTC
TRBV7-9	TRBJ2-2	.	many	CASSYKAGSGELFF	TGTGCCAGCAGTTATAAGGCGGGGTCCGGGGAGCTGTTTTTT
TRBV28	TRBJ2-1	.	few	CASSRNLGEQFF	TGTGCCAGCAGTAGGAATTTGGGGGAGCAGTTCTTC
TRBV11-2	TRBJ2-1	TRBD2	many	CASRPGTSREQFF	TGTGCCAGCAGGCCCGGGACTAGCCGTGAGCAGTTCTTC
TRBV5-1	TRBJ2-1	.	.	CASSLDQTGPHEQFF	TGCGCCAGCAGCTTGGACCAGACTGGACCCCATGAGCAGTTCTTC
TRBV24-1	TRBJ2-1	.	few	CATSVGGAYNEQFF	TGTGCCACCAGTGTAGGGGGGGCCTACAATGAGCAGTTCTTC
TRBV7-2	TRBJ2-1	TRBD2	.	CASSLWTSINEQFF	TGTGCCAGCAGCCTCTGGACTAGTATCAATGAGCAGTTCTTC
TRBV7-2	TRBJ2-5	.	few	CASSLGTARQETQYF	TGTGCCAGCAGCTTAGGGACAGCAAGACAAGAGACCCAGTACTTC
TRBV3-1	TRBJ1-5	TRBD1	.	CASSPTGEGNQPQHF	TGTGCCAGCAGCCCGACAGGGGAAGGCAATCAGCCCCAGCATTTT
TRBV29-1	TRBJ1-2	.	few	CSVEDPSGGIGSYTF	TGCAGCGTTGAAGATCCGAGTGGGGGTATTGGTAGCTACACCTTC
TRBV7-9	TRBJ2-5	TRBD1	many	CASSRAAGTGPRETQYF	TGTGCCAGCAGTCGAGCGGCTGGGACAGGGCCTAGGGAGACCCAGTACTTC
TRBV4-1	TRBJ1-1	TRBD1	.	CASSYSDRGMGFF	TGCGCCAGCAGTTATTCTGACAGGGGAATGGGTTTCTTT
TRBV3-1	TRBJ2-2	.	few	CASSHFTANTGELFF	TGTGCCAGCAGCCATTTTACAGCTAACACCGGGGAGCTGTTTTTT
TRBV12-3/TRBV12-4	TRBJ1-4	.	.	CASTPARFSDNEKLFF	TGTGCCAGCACCCCGGCCCGTTTCAGTGACAATGAAAAACTGTTTTTT
TRBV12-3/TRBV12-4	TRBJ2-1	TRBD2	many	CASSLWDGGRAGYNEQFF	TGTGCCAGCAGTTTATGGGATGGCGGGAGGGCCGGGTACAATGAGCAGTTCTTC
TRBV6-5	TRBJ2-1	.	.	CASNLYRGADEQFF	TGTGCCAGCAACCTCTACCGGGGGGCCGACGAGCAGTTCTTC
TRBV6-1	TRBJ1-3	.	few	CATMEVLVNTIYF	TGTGCCACCATGGAGGTTTTAGTGAACACCATATATTTT
TRBV5-6	TRBJ2-7	.	.	CASSLLGREQYF	TGTGCCAGCAGCTTGCTGGGGCGCGAGCAGTACTTC
TRBV6-1	TRBJ2-2	TRBD1	few	CASSRGGQSVGAGELFF	TGTGCCAGCAGCAGAGGGGGACAGAGTGTTGGGGCCGGGGAGCTGTTTTTT
TRBV7-2	TRBJ2-6	.	few	CASSQGPVRGANVLTF	TGTGCCAGCAGCCAAGGTCCAGTGAGAGGGGCCAACGTCCTGACTTTC
TRBV7-8	TRBJ2-2	TRBD2	few	CASSSLRGGLTGELFF	TGTGCCAGCAGCTCGCTCCGGGGGGGCCTAACCGGGGAGCTGTTTTTT
TRBV20-1	TRBJ1-1	.	many	CSARPASKNTEAFF	TGCAGTGCTAGACCGGCCAGTAAGAACACTGAAGCTTTCTTT
TRBV20-1	TRBJ2-3	.	few	CSAIRTDTQYF	TGCAGTGCTATTAGGACGGATACGCAGTATTTT
TRBV28	TRBJ2-2	.	few	CASSPWRSLTGELFF	TGTGCCAGCAGTCCTTGGCGTTCCCTCACCGGGGAGCTGTTTTTT
TRBV6-5	TRBJ1-1	TRBD1	many	CASSNLGTGIPEAFF	TGTGCCAGCAGTAACCTGGGGACAGGGATCCCTGAAGCTTTCTTT
TRBV15	TRBJ1-5	.	few	CATSRSGGTQPQHF	TGTGCCACCAGCAGAAGCGGGGGCACTCAGCCCCAGCATTTT
TRBV28	TRBJ2-1	TRBD2	.	CASSFPPLAGASYNEQFF	TGTGCCAGCAGTTTTCCCCCCCTAGCGGGGGCATCCTACAATGAGCAGTTCTTC
TRBV20-1	TRBJ2-5	TRBD2	few	CSAILAGYQETQYF	TGCAGTGCTATACTAGCGGGGTACCAAGAGACCCAGTACTTC
TRBV7-2	TRBJ1-1	.	.	CASSLAQALNTEAFF	TGTGCCAGCAGCTTAGCGCAGGCCTTGAACACTGAAGCTTTCTTT
TRBV12-3/TRBV12-4	TRBJ2-3	.	many	CASSHSGWGIGTDTQYF	TGTGCCAGCAGTCACTCCGGTTGGGGGATTGGCACAGATACGCAGTATTTT
TRBV7-8	TRBJ2-3	.	few	CASSLPLGRVRHPDTQYF	TGTGCCAGCAGCTTACCCCTTGGTCGAGTCAGGCATCCAGATACGCAGTATTTT
TRBV10-2	TRBJ1-1	.	.	CASSDGRGWTEAFF	TGCGCCAGCAGTGATGGCAGGGGCTGGACTGAAGCTTTCTTT
TRBV11-1	TRBJ2-1	TRBD2	.	CASSYRTSGRLSSYNEQFF	TGTGCCAGCAGCTATCGGACTAGCGGGAGACTGAGCTCCTACAATGAGCAGTTCTTC
TRBV6-1	TRBJ2-3	TRBD2	.	CASSNGAGAGTDTQYF	TGTGCCAGCAGCAACGGAGCGGGAGCGGGTACAGATACGCAGTATTTT
TRBV5-1	TRBJ2-1	TRBD2	few	CASSGGLSNEQFF	TGCGCCAGCAGCGGGGGACTATCCAATGAGCAGTTCTTC
TRBV5-1	TRBJ2-1	.	.	CASSPLGVNNVQFF	TGCGCCAGCAGCCCCCTTGGGGTTAACAATGTGCAGTTCTTC
TRBV4-2	TRBJ2-3	TRBD2	many	CASSQSVSGSPLSTDTQYF	TGTGCCAGCAGCCAAAGTGTTAGCGGGAGCCCCCTTAGCACAGATACGCAGTATTTT
TRBV6-1	TRBJ1-1	TRBD1	few	CASSQDRVGTEAFF	TGTGCCAGCAGCCAGGACAGGGTGGGCACTGAAGCTTTCTTT
TRBV6-5	TRBJ2-7	TRBD2	few	CASRYSGTSELYEQYF	TGTGCCAGCAGGTACTCCGGGACTAGCGAGCTCTACGAGCAGTACTTC
TRBV6-5	TRBJ1-2	.	many	CASSDTNYGYTF	TGTGCCAGCAGTGACACCAACTATGGCTACACCTTC
TRBV20-1	TRBJ2-1	TRBD2	many	CSARVGLAGYNEQFF	TGCAGTGCTAGAGTAGGACTAGCGGGGTACAATGAGCAGTTCTTC
TRBV11-2	TRBJ2-3	.	few	CASSLGPPGGPITDTQYF	TGTGCCAGCAGCTTAGGCCCACCGGGCGGGCCTATCACAGATACGCAGTATTTT
TRBV4-2	TRBJ2-3	TRBD2	.	CASSQEGSSGSYSTDTQYF	TGTGCCAGCAGCCAAGAAGGATCTAGCGGGAGCTATAGCACAGATACGCAGTATTTT